The table lists the clone carrying this T cell receptor (beta chain) with a count of one. Its antigen remains unidentified. This sample was taken from a study of cytomegalovirus exposure and HLA in healthy donors. Study background: Among the roughly 400 genotyped donors, more than 70% were placed in the Caucasian-associated ancestry cluster.

Primers for the PCR totalled 60 Vbeta and 13 Jbeta. Data came from immunoSEQ multiplex PCR; TCRdb stores just in-frame clones and leaves some out. The table records 200,000 to 250,000 clones, roughly 87% of them present only once. Study-level points and caveats: Sequencing likely produced, as an artifact, a cluster of highly shared sequence variants. One variant, a missense change in DCLRE1C, was linked in a later analysis to TCR beta V- and J-gene trimming. Most TCR beta V segments were productive about 87% or about 30% of the time in an earlier analysis.

Deletions cut 7 bases from V and 4 bases from J, with 19 bases between. CDR1 MNHEY and CDR2 SVGAGI come from the germline V gene. CDR3 size: 15 residues. The specimen sequenced was PBMCs. The gene calls are TRBV6-5 and TRBJ1-2; tentative D call: TRBD1 (6 bases). The TCR comes from a middle-aged woman in good health and CMV-seropositive. The DNA of the CDR3 is TGTGCCAGCATTAGGGACATCGGATTAGGCTATGGCTACACCTTC. Protein product: CASIRDIGLGYGYTF.